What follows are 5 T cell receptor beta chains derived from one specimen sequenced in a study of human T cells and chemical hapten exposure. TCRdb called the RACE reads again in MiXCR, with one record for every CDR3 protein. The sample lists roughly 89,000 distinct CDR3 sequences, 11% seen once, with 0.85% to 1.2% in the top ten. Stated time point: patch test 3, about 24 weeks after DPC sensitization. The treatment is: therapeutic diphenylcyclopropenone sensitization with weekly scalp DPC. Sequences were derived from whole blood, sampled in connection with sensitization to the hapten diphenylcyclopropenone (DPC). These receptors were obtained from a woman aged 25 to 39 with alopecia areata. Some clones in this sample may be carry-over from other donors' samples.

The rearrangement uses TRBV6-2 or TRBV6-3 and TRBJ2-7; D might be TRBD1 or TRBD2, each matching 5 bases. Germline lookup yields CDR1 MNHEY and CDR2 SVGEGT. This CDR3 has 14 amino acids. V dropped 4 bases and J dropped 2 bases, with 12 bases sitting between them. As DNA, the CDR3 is TGTGCCAGCAGTTCGTCCGGGACCCCCTACGAGCAGTACGTC. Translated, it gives CASSSSGTPYEQYV.

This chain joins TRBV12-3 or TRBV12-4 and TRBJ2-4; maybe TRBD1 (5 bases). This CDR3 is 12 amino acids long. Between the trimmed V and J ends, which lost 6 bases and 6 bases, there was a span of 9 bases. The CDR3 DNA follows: TGTGCCAGCAGCCCAGACAGAAACATTCAGTACTTC. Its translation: CASSPDRNIQYF.

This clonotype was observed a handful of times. The CDR3, as DNA: TGCAGTGCTTATACGCGGGGATATTTGATGAACACTGAAGCTTTCTTT. It specifies CSAYTRGYLMNTEAFF. This chain joins TRBV20-1 and TRBJ1-1; D call uncertain. The CDR3 is 16 amino acids. Germline-derived CDR1 and CDR2 are DFQATT and SNEGSKA (reference sequence). Trimming took off 5 bases at V and 0 bases at J, with 19 bases between the two ends.

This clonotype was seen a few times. As DNA, the CDR3 is TGCAGCGCCGGGGACAGGGGTCGGGATGAGCAGTTCTTC. This encodes CSAGDRGRDEQFF. The rearrangement uses TRBV29-1 and TRBJ2-1, with 10 bases aligning to TRBD1. V dropped 7 bases and J dropped 8; count of bases not matched to a gene: 8. Germline V gene lookup returns CDR1 SQVTM and CDR2 ANQGSEA. This CDR3 comprises 13 residues.

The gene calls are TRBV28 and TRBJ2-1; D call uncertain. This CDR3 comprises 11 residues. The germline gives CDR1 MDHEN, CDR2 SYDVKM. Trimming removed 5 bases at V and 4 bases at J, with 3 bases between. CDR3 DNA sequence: TGTGCCAGCAGTCAGTACAATGAGCAGTTCTTC. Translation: CASSQYNEQFF. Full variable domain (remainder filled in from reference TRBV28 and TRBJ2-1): DVKVTQSSRYLVKRTGEKVFLECVQDMDHENMFWYRQDPGLGLRLIYFSYDVKMKEKGDIPEGYSVSREKKERFSLILESASTNQTSMYLCASSQYNEQFFGPGTRLTVL.